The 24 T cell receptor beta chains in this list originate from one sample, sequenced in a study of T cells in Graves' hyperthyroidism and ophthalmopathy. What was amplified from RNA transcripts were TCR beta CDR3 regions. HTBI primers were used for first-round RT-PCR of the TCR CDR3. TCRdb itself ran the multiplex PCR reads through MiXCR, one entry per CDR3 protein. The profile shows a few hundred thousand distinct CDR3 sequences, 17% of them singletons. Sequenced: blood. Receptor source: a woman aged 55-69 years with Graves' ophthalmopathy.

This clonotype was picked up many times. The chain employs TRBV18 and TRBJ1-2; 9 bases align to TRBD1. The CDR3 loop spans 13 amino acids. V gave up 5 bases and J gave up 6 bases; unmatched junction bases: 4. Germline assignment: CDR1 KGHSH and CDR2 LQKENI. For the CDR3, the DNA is TGTGCCAGCTCAACACAGGGGGCGGATGGCTACACCTTC. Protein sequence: CASSTQGADGYTF.

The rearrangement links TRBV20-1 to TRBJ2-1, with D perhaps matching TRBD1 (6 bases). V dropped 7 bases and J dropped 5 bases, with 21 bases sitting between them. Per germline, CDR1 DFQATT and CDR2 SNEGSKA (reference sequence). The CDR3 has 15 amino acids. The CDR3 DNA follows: TGCAGTGGAGTCGCCCGGGACACCTCTCACAATGAGCAGTTCTTC. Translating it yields CSGVARDTSHNEQFF.

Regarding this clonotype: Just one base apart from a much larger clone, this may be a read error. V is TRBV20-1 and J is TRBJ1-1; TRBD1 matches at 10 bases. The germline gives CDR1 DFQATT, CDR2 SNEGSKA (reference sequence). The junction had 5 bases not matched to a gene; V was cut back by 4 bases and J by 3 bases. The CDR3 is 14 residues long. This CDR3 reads CSAIKGTGDTEAFF. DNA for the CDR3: TGCAGTGCTATCAAAGGGACAGGGGACACTGAAGCTTTCTTT.

The CDR3 DNA reads as TGCGCCAGCAGCTTGGGGCAATATAGCAATCAGCCCCAGCATTTT. It translates to CASSLGQYSNQPQHF. The V gene is TRBV5-1, the J gene TRBJ1-5; D not resolved. Germline CDR1 SGHRS, CDR2 YFSETQ. This CDR3 region has 15 residues. V shed 0 bases and J shed 0 bases, with 7 bases lying between them.

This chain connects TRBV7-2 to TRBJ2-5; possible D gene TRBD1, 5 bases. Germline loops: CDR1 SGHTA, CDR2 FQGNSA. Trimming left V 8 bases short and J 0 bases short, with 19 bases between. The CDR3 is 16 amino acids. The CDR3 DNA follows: TGTGCCAGCGGTCCGCGGCAGGGCCACCACCAAGAGACCCAGTACTTC. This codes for CASGPRQGHHQETQYF.

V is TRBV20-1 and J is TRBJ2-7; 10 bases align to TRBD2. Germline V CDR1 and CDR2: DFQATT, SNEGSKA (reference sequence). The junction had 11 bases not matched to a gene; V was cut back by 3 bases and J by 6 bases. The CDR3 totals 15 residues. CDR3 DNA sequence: TGCAGTGCTAGGGAACTAGCGGGATGGATCAGCGAGCAGTACTTC. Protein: CSARELAGWISEQYF.

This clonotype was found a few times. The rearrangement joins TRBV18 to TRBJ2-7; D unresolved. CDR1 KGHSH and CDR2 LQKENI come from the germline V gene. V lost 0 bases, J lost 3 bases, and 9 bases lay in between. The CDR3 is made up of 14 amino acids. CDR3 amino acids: CASSPPGNRYEQYF. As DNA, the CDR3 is TGTGCCAGCTCACCACCGGGCAATCGCTACGAGCAGTACTTC.

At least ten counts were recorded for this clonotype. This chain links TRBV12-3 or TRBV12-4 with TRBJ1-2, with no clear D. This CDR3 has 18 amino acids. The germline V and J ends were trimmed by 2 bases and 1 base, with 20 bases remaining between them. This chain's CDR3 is CASSLRVLLQRNNYGYTF. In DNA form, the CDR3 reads TGTGCCAGCAGTTTAAGAGTTTTATTACAACGCAATAACTATGGCTACACCTTC.

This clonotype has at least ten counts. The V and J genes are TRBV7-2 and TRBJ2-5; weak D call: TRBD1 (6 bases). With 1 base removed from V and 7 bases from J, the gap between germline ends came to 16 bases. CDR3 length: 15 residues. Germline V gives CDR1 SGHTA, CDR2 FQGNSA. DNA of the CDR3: TGTGCCAGCAGCTTAGAGGGGGTCCGCAAAGGGACCCAGTACTTC. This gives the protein CASSLEGVRKGTQYF. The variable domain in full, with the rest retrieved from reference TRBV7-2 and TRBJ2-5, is GAGVSQSPSNKVTEKGKDVELRCDPISGHTALYWYRQSLGQGLEFLIYFQGNSAPDKSGLPSDRFSAERTGGSVSTLTIQRTQQEDSAVYLCASSLEGVRKGTQYFGPGTRLLVL.

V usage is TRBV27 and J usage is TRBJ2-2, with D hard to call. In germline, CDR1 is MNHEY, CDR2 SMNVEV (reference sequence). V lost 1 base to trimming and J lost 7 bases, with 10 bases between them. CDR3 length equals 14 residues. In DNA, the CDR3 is TGTGCCAGCAGTTTATTTGGTCTGGGCGGGGAGCTGTTTTTT. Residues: CASSLFGLGGELFF.

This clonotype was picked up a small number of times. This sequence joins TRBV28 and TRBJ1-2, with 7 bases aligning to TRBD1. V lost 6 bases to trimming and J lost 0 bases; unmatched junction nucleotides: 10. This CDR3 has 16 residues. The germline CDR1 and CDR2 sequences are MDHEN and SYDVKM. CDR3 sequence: CASSRARDRANYGYTF. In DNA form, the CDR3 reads TGTGCCAGCAGCCGAGCGCGGGACAGAGCTAACTATGGCTACACCTTC.

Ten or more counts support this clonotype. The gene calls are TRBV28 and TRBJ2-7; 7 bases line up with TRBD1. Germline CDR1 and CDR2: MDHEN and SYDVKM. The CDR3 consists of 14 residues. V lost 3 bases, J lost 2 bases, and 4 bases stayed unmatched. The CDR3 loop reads CASSFSTGAYEQYF. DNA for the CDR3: TGTGCCAGCAGTTTTTCAACAGGGGCCTACGAGCAGTACTTC. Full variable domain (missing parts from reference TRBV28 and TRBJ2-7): DVKVTQSSRYLVKRTGEKVFLECVQDMDHENMFWYRQDPGLGLRLIYFSYDVKMKEKGDIPEGYSVSREKKERFSLILESASTNQTSMYLCASSFSTGAYEQYFGPGTRLTVT.

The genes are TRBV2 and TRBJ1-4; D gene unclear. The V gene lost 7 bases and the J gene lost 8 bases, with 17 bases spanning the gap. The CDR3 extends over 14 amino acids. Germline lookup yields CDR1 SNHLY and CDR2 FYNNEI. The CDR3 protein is CASKITPGWEKLFF. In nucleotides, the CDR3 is TGTGCCAGCAAAATCACCCCCGGGTGGGAAAAACTGTTTTTT.

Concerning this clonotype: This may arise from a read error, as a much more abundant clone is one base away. In DNA, the CDR3 is TGTGCCAGCTCGGCCCTGGTAGATCGGGAAAAACTGTTTTTT. This translates into CASSALVDREKLFF. The chain couples TRBV7-2 to TRBJ1-4; D is uncertain. Germline V gene lookup returns CDR1 SGHTA and CDR2 FQGNSA. The CDR3 is 14 amino acids. The ends were cut back, 8 bases at V and 8 bases at J, with 18 bases in the middle.

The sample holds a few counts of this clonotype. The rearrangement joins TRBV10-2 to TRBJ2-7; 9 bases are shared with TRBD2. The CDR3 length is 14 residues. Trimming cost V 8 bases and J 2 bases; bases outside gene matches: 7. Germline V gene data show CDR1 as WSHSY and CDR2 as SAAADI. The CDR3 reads CASLIAGEAYEQYF. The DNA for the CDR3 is TGCGCCAGCCTGATAGCGGGAGAGGCCTACGAGCAGTACTTC.

DNA for the CDR3: TGTGCCAGCAGCTTAGCCCGGAGGCTACAGGGGCTGAGCACAGATACGCAGTATTTT. It codes for CASSLARRLQGLSTDTQYF. The rearrangement links TRBV7-8 to TRBJ2-3, with TRBD1 matching 7 bases. CDR1 is SGHVS, CDR2 FQNEAQ, per germline. There are 19 residues in the CDR3. The ends lost 0 bases at V and 0 bases at J; junction bases unmatched: 12.

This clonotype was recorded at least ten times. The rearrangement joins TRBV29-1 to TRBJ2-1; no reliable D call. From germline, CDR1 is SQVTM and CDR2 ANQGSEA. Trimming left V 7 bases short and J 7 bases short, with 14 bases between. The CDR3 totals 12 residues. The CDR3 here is CSAYREVNEQFF. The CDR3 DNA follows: TGCAGCGCCTACCGTGAGGTGAATGAGCAGTTCTTC.

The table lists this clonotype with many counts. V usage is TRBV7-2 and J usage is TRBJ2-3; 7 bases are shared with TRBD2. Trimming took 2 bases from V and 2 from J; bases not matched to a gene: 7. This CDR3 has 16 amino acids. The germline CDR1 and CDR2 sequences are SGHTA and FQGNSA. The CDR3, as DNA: TGTGCCAGCAGCTTAAGAATAGCGGGCCCCACAGATACGCAGTATTTT. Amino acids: CASSLRIAGPTDTQYF. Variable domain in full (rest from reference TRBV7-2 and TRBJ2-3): GAGVSQSPSNKVTEKGKDVELRCDPISGHTALYWYRQSLGQGLEFLIYFQGNSAPDKSGLPSDRFSAERTGGSVSTLTIQRTQQEDSAVYLCASSLRIAGPTDTQYFGPGTRLTVL.

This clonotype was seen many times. The CDR3 here is CASSEALGTSGNLYNEQFF. The CDR3 bases are TGTGCCAGCAGTGAAGCGCTTGGGACTAGCGGAAACCTTTACAATGAGCAGTTCTTC. J is TRBJ2-1 and V is TRBV2, with 11 bases aligning to TRBD2. Germline CDR1 SNHLY, CDR2 FYNNEI. The CDR3 consists of 19 residues. The V gene end was trimmed by 0 bases and the J gene end by 4 bases; junction bases not matched to a gene: 11.

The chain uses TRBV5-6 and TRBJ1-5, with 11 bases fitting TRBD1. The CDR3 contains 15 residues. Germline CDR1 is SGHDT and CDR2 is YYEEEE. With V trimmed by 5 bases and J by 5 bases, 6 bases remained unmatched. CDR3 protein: CASRRGQGVDQPQHF. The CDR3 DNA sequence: TGTGCCAGCAGACGGGGACAGGGGGTCGATCAGCCCCAGCATTTT.

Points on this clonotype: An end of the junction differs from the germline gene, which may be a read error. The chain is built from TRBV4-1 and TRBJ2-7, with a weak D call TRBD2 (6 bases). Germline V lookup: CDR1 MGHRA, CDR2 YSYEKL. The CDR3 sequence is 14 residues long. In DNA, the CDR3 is TGCGCCAGCAGCCAAGATCCCGGGACTTACGCGCAGTACTTC. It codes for CASSQDPGTYAQYF.

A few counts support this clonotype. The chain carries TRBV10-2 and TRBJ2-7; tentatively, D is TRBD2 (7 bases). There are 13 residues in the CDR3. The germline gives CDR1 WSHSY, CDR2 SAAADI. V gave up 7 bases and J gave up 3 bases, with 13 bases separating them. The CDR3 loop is CASKGGGYYEQYF. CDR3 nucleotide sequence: TGCGCCAGCAAAGGGGGGGGATACTACGAGCAGTACTTC.

The CDR3 reads CASTSTGRPYGYTF. The CDR3 nucleotides are TGTGCCAGCACCTCCACTGGAAGGCCCTATGGCTACACCTTC. This chain uses TRBV9 with TRBJ1-2; D is undetermined. This CDR3 comprises 14 residues. With 6 bases removed from V and 4 bases from J, the gap between germline ends came to 16 bases. From germline, CDR1 is SGDLS and CDR2 YYNGEE. Supplemented by reference TRBV9 and TRBJ1-2, the full variable domain reads DSGVTQTPKHLITATGQRVTLRCSPRSGDLSVYWYQQSLDQGLQFLIQYYNGEERAKGNILERFSAQQFPDLHSELNLSSLELGDSALYFCASTSTGRPYGYTFGSGTRLTVV.

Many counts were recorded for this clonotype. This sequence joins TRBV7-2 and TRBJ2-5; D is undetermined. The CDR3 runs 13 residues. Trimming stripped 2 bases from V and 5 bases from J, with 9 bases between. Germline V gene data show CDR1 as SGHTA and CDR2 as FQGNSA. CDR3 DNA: TGTGCCAGCAGCTTAAAATGGGCGGAGACCCAGTACTTC. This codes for CASSLKWAETQYF.